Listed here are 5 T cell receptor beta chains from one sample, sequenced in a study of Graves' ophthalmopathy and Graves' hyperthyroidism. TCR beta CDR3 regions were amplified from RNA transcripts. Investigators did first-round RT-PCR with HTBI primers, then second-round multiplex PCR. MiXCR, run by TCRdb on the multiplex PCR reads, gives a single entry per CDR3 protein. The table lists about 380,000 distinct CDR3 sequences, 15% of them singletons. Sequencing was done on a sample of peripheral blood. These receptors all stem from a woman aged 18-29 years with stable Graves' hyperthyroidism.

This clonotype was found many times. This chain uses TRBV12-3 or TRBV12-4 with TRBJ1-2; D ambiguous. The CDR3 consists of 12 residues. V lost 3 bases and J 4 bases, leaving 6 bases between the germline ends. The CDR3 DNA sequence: TGTGCCAGCAGTTTTCAGACCTATGGCTACACCTTC. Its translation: CASSFQTYGYTF.

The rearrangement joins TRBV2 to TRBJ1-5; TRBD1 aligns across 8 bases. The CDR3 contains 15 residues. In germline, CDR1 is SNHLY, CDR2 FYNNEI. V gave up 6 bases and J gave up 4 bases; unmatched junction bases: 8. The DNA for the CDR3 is TGTGCCAGCAGCGACGACAGGGGCTCAAATCAGCCCCAGCATTTT. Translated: CASSDDRGSNQPQHF.

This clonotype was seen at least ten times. The CDR3 DNA reads TGTGCCAGCAGCTTAGTAGGGGCGGGGTACTACGAGCAGTACTTC. This sequence encodes CASSLVGAGYYEQYF. The chain links TRBV7-2 to TRBJ2-7, with D perhaps matching TRBD2 (6 bases). The CDR3 has 15 residues. CDR1 and CDR2 from the germline V gene are SGHTA and FQGNSA. The V end lost 1 base, the J end lost 3 bases, and 13 bases lay between the germline ends.

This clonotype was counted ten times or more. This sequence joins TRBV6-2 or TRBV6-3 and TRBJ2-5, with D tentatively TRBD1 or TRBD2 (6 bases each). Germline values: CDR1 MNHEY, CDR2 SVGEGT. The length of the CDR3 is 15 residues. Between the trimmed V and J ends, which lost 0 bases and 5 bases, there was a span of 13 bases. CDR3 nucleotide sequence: TGTGCCAGCAGTTACTCGAAAGGGGGGAGCGAGACCCAGTACTTC. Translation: CASSYSKGGSETQYF.

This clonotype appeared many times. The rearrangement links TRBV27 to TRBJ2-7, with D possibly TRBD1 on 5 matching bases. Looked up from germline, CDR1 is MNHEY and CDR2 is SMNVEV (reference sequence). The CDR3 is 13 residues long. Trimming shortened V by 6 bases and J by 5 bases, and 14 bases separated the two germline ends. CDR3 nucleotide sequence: TGTGCCAGCAGCCCAGGGATCGGAGACGAGCAGTACTTC. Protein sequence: CASSPGIGDEQYF.